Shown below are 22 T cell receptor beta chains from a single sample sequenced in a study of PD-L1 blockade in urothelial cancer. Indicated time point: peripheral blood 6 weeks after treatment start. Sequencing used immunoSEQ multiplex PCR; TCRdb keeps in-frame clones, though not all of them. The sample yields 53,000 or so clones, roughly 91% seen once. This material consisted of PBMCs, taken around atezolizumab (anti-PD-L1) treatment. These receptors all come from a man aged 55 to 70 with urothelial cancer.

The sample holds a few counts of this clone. CDR3 nucleotide sequence: TGCGCCAGCAGCCAAGGGGCTCTGGCAGGGCAAGAGACCCAGTACTTC. This translates into CASSQGALAGQETQYF. The chain couples TRBV4-1 to TRBJ2-5, with D tentatively TRBD1 (5 bases). The V gene lost 1 base and the J gene lost 2 bases, with 14 bases spanning the gap. This CDR3 comprises 16 residues. Germline V gene sequence: CDR1 MGHRA, CDR2 YSYEKL.

The DNA of the CDR3 is TGTGCCAGCTCAGCACAGGGGGCGCAGGGGGCAACTAATGAAAAACTGTTTTTT. Residues: CASSAQGAQGATNEKLFF. The V gene is TRBV18, the J gene TRBJ1-4; 9 bases align to TRBD1. This CDR3 is built from 18 residues. Unmatched junction bases numbered 10, after V lost 5 bases and J lost 0 bases. Germline CDR1 KGHSH, CDR2 LQKENI.

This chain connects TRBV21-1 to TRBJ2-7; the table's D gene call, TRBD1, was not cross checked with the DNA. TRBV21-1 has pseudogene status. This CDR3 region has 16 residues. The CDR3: CASSKSNSKPSYEQYF. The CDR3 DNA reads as TGTGCCAGCAGCAAATCAAACAGCAAGCCCTCCTACGAGCAGTACTTC.

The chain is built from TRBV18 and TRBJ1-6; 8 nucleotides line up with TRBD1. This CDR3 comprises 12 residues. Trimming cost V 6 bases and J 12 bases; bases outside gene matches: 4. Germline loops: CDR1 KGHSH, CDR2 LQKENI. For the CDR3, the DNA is TGTGCCAGCTCCGGACAGGGAAAACCCCTCCACTTT. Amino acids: CASSGQGKPLHF.

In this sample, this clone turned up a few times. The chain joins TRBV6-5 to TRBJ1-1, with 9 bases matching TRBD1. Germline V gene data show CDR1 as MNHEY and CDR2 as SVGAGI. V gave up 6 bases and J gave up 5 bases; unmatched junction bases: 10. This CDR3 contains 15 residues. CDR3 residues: CASSYGDRAITEAFF. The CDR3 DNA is TGTGCCAGCAGCTATGGGGACAGGGCCATAACTGAAGCTTTCTTT.

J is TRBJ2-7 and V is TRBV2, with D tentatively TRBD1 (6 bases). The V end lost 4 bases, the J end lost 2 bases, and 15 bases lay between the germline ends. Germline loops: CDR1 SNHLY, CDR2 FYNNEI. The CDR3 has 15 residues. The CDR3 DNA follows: TGTGCCAGCAGTGCGCAGGGGACCGGCCCCTACGAGCAGTACTTC. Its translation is CASSAQGTGPYEQYF.

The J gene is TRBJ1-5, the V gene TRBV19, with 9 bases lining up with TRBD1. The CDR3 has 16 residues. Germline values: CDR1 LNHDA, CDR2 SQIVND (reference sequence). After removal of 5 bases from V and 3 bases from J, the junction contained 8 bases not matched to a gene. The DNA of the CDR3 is TGTGCCAGTAGTCCCCCGGGACAGGGAAACAATCAGCCCCAGCATTTT. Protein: CASSPPGQGNNQPQHF.

CDR3 DNA sequence: TGTGCCAGCAGCCAGGCCAGCTCTGGAAACACCATATATTTT. The encoded protein is CASSQASSGNTIYF. The V call is TRBV28, the J call TRBJ1-3; D is uncertain. The CDR3 consists of 14 residues. CDR1 is MDHEN, CDR2 SYDVKM, per germline. The ends were cut back, 6 bases at V and 0 bases at J, with 9 bases in the middle.

CDR3 bases: TGTGCCAGTAGTCCCCGATCGGGGACTAGCGCGCGCACCGGGGAGCTGTTTTTT. It is translated as CASSPRSGTSARTGELFF. The V and J genes are TRBV19 and TRBJ2-2, with 10 bases matching TRBD2. The germline CDR1 and CDR2 sequences are LNHDA and SQIVND (reference sequence). The CDR3 has 18 amino acids. The V segment lost 5 bases and the J segment 4 bases; nucleotides outside the gene matches: 13.

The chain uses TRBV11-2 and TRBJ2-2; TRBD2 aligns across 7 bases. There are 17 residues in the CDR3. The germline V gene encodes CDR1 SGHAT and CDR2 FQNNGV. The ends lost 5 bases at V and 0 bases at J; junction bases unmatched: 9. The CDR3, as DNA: TGTGCCAGCAGCACTTACGGCGGGAGTACGAACACCGGGGAGCTGTTTTTT. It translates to CASSTYGGSTNTGELFF.

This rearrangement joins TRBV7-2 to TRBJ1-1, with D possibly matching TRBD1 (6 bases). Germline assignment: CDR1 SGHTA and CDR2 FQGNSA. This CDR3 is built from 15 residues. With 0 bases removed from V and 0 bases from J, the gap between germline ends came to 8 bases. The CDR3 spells CASSLAGHLNTEAFF. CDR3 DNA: TGTGCCAGCAGCTTAGCGGGACATTTGAACACTGAAGCTTTCTTT.

This CDR3 reads CSVAGGTQYF. Here the CDR3 DNA reads TGCAGCGTTGCGGGGGGTACGCAGTATTTT. The chain couples TRBV29-1 to TRBJ2-3, with 7 nucleotides matching TRBD2. Germline V gene sequence: CDR1 SQVTM, CDR2 ANQGSEA. Losses at the gene ends were 4 bases for V and 8 bases for J; bases not matched to a gene: 0. CDR3 length: 10 residues.

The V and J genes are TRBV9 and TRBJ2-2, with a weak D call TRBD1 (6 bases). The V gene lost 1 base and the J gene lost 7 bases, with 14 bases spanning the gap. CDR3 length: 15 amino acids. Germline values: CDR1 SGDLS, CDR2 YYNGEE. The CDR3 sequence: CASSVTQGSNGELFF. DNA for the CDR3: TGTGCCAGCAGCGTAACTCAGGGGAGTAACGGGGAGCTGTTTTTT.

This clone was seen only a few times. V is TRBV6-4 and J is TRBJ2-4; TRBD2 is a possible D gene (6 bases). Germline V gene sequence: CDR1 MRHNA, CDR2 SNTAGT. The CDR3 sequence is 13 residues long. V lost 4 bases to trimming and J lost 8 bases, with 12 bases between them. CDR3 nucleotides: TGTGCCAGCAGTGCCGGGAGAGGGGACATTCAGTACTTC. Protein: CASSAGRGDIQYF.

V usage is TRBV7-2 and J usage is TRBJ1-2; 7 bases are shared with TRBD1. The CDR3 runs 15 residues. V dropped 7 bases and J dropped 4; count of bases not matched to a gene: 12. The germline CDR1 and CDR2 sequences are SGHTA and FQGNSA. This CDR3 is CASNMIQGTGYGYTF. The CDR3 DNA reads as TGTGCCAGCAACATGATACAGGGGACGGGCTATGGCTACACCTTC.

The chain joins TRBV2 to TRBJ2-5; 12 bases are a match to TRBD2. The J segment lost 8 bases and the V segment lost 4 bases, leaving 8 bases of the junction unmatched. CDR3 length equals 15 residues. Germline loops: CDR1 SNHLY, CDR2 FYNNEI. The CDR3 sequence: CASSGPSTSGGTQYF. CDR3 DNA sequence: TGTGCCAGCAGTGGGCCTTCGACTAGCGGGGGTACCCAGTACTTC.

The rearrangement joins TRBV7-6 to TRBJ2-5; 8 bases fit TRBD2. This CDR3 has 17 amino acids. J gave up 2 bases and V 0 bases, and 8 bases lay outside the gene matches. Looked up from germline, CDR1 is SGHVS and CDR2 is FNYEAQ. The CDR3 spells CASSLAAPTSAQETQYF. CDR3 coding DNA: TGTGCCAGCAGCTTAGCGGCGCCGACTAGCGCACAAGAGACCCAGTACTTC.

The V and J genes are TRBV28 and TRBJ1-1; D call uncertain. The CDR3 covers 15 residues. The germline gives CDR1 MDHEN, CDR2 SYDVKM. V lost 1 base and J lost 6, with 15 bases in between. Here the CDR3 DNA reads TGTGCCAGCAGTTTATTTAGCTTAAGGTCCCCTGAAGCTTTCTTT. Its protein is CASSLFSLRSPEAFF.

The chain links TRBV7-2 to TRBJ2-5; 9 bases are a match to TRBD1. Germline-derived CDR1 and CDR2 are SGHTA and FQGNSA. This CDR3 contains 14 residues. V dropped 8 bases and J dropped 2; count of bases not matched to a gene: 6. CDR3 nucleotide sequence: TGTGCCAGCTCCTTGGACAGGGGACAAGAGACCCAGTACTTC. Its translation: CASSLDRGQETQYF.

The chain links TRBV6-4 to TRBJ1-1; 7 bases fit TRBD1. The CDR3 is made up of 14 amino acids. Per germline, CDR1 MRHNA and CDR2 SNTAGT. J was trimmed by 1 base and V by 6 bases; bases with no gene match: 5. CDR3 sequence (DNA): TGTGCCAGCAGGGCAGGGGGGAGGAACACTGAAGCTTTCTTT. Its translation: CASRAGGRNTEAFF.

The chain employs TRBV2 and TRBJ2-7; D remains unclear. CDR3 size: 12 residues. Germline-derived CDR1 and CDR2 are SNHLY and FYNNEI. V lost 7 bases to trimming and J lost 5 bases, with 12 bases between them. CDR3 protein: CASTPHLDEQYF. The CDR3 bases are TGTGCCAGCACCCCCCACTTGGACGAGCAGTACTTC.

The DNA of the CDR3 is TGCGCCAGCAGCCAAGTCTTGACTAGCGACTACAATGAGCAGTTCTTC. This sequence encodes CASSQVLTSDYNEQFF. The V and J genes are TRBV4-1 and TRBJ2-1, with 8 bases matching TRBD2. The CDR3 loop spans 16 amino acids. Germline V gives CDR1 MGHRA, CDR2 YSYEKL. Trimming at V came to 1 base and at J to 3 bases, leaving 5 bases not matched to a gene.